Listed below are T cell receptor beta chains from one sample, sequenced in a study of T cells in Graves' hyperthyroidism and ophthalmopathy. MiXCR was run by TCRdb on the multiplex PCR reads, yielding one entry per CDR3 protein. Altogether 550,000 to 850,000 distinct CDR3 sequences are present, around 19% being singletons, with the ten largest covering 16%. The sample was blood. These receptors came from a woman aged 45-65 years with Graves' hyperthyroidism that later progressed to Graves' ophthalmopathy. Each CDR3 is given with its conserved first and last residue. Fields, in order: V gene, clone size, D gene, J gene, CDR3 protein, CDR3 DNA. D genes are given only for firm matches. A clone size is listed for some rows: how often the clone was seen (once, few, many), or a class if it is expanded.

V: TRBV11-1; size: many; D: .; J: TRBJ2-2; CDR3: CASSLDSWNTGELFF; DNA: TGTGCCAGCAGCTTAGACTCATGGAACACCGGGGAGCTGTTTTTT
V: TRBV6-2/TRBV6-3; size: many; D: .; J: TRBJ1-1; CDR3: CASSYTGSTEAFF; DNA: TGTGCCAGCAGCTACACAGGGAGCACTGAAGCTTTCTTT
V: TRBV18; size: many; D: TRBD1; J: TRBJ1-5; CDR3: CASSQGAGSNQPQHF; DNA: TGTGCCAGCTCACAGGGGGCTGGGAGCAATCAGCCCCAGCATTTT
V: TRBV6-1; size: .; D: .; J: TRBJ2-4; CDR3: CASAQGTDIQYF; DNA: TGTGCCAGCGCCCAGGGAACGGACATTCAGTACTTC
V: TRBV5-6; size: .; D: TRBD1; J: TRBJ2-2; CDR3: CASSFGTGTTGELFF; DNA: TGTGCCAGCAGCTTTGGGACAGGGACCACCGGGGAGCTGTTTTTT
V: TRBV6-1; size: few; D: TRBD2; J: TRBJ2-5; CDR3: CASSETTAGGPVTQYF; DNA: TGTGCCAGCAGTGAAACCACGGCGGGGGGGCCTGTGACCCAGTACTTC
V: TRBV12-3/TRBV12-4; size: many; D: TRBD1; J: TRBJ1-3; CDR3: CASSFRPGQGFGNTIYF; DNA: TGTGCCAGCAGTTTTCGCCCGGGACAGGGTTTTGGAAACACCATATATTTT
V: TRBV29-1; size: .; D: .; J: TRBJ1-3; CDR3: CSVEDPDSGNTIYF; DNA: TGCAGCGTTGAAGATCCAGATTCTGGAAACACCATATATTTT
V: TRBV11-3; size: many; D: .; J: TRBJ2-5; CDR3: CASSLGLGADQETQYF; DNA: TGTGCCAGCAGCTTAGGACTGGGGGCTGACCAAGAGACCCAGTACTTC
V: TRBV15; size: many; D: .; J: TRBJ1-1; CDR3: CATSRPPQDSDMNTEAFF; DNA: TGTGCCACCAGCAGGCCCCCCCAAGACAGCGACATGAACACTGAAGCTTTCTTT
V: TRBV5-6; size: .; D: .; J: TRBJ1-5; CDR3: CASSLDRNNQPRHF; DNA: TGTGCCAGCAGCTTGGACAGGAACAATCAGCCCCGGCATTTT
V: TRBV24-1; size: many; D: .; J: TRBJ1-2; CDR3: CATSDRGQARGYTF; DNA: TGTGCCACCAGTGACCGAGGGCAAGCTCGTGGCTACACCTTC
V: TRBV2; size: few; D: TRBD1; J: TRBJ2-3; CDR3: CASLDRGPDTQYF; DNA: TGTGCCAGCCTGGACAGGGGGCCAGATACGCAGTATTTT
V: TRBV6-5; size: .; D: TRBD1; J: TRBJ2-1; CDR3: CASSYGTGNNNEQFF; DNA: TGTGCCAGCAGTTACGGGACAGGGAATAACAATGAGCAGTTCTTC
V: TRBV20-1; size: many; D: .; J: TRBJ2-5; CDR3: CSAHQGRVKTQYF; DNA: TGCAGTGCGCACCAGGGCAGGGTGAAGACCCAGTACTTC
V: TRBV27; size: few; D: TRBD2; J: TRBJ2-5; CDR3: CASSLVGLAGSGTQYF; DNA: TGTGCCAGCAGTTTAGTGGGTCTAGCGGGGAGTGGGACCCAGTACTTC
V: TRBV5-1; size: .; D: .; J: TRBJ1-1; CDR3: CASRQDTGSTEAFF; DNA: TGCGCCAGCAGACAGGACACGGGAAGTACTGAAGCTTTCTTT
V: TRBV5-5; size: many; D: .; J: TRBJ1-5; CDR3: CASSLVRGLGQPQHF; DNA: TGTGCCAGCAGCTTGGTCAGGGGATTGGGTCAGCCCCAGCATTTT
V: TRBV7-9; size: .; D: .; J: TRBJ1-1; CDR3: CASSFEGLFAFF; DNA: TGTGCCAGCAGCTTCGAGGGACTTTTTGCTTTCTTT
V: TRBV5-4; size: few; D: TRBD1; J: TRBJ2-1; CDR3: CASSSSTGGSYNEQFF; DNA: TGTGCCAGCAGCAGTTCAACAGGGGGCTCCTACAATGAGCAGTTCTTC
V: TRBV12-3/TRBV12-4; size: .; D: .; J: TRBJ1-1; CDR3: CASSYRWGQVNTEAFF; DNA: TGTGCCAGCAGTTATCGCTGGGGCCAAGTGAACACTGAAGCTTTCTTT
V: TRBV5-1; size: many; D: .; J: TRBJ1-1; CDR3: CASSLNVVDTEAFF; DNA: TGCGCCAGCAGCTTGAACGTAGTGGACACTGAAGCTTTCTTT
V: TRBV5-1; size: .; D: TRBD1; J: TRBJ1-1; CDR3: CASSSYRGTGTEAFF; DNA: TGCGCCAGCAGCTCCTACAGGGGCACTGGCACTGAAGCTTTCTTT
V: TRBV19; size: .; D: .; J: TRBJ1-2; CDR3: CASSMATDGINGYTF; DNA: TGTGCCAGTAGTATGGCCACCGACGGGATCAATGGCTACACCTTC
V: TRBV5-1; size: .; D: .; J: TRBJ2-1; CDR3: CASSSRFGVGRFSYNEQFF; DNA: TGTGCCAGCAGCTCAAGGTTCGGGGTGGGGAGGTTCTCCTACAATGAGCAGTTCTTC
V: TRBV20-1; size: few; D: TRBD1; J: TRBJ1-6; CDR3: CSARGQGFYNSPLHF; DNA: TGCAGTGCTAGAGGACAGGGCTTTTATAATTCACCCCTCCACTTT
V: TRBV4-1; size: .; D: TRBD1; J: TRBJ1-4; CDR3: CASSPPTGMGTNEKLFF; DNA: TGCGCCAGCAGCCCCCCGACAGGGATGGGGACTAATGAAAAACTGTTTTTT
V: TRBV10-3; size: .; D: .; J: TRBJ2-1; CDR3: CASGSSSYNEQFF; DNA: TGTGCCTCGGGGAGTAGCTCCTACAATGAGCAGTTCTTC
V: TRBV20-1; size: once; D: .; J: TRBJ1-2; CDR3: CSARSVCGYTF; DNA: TGCAGTGCTAGGTCCGTCTGTGGCTACACCTTC
V: TRBV7-9; size: many; D: TRBD1; J: TRBJ1-5; CDR3: CASSLSDRGQPQHF; DNA: TGTGCCAGCAGCTTATCCGACAGGGGTCAGCCCCAGCATTTT
V: TRBV3-1; size: many; D: .; J: TRBJ2-7; CDR3: CASSLTGWGHVYYEQYF; DNA: TGTGCCAGCAGCCTCACCGGTTGGGGACATGTGTACTACGAGCAGTACTTC
V: TRBV27; size: .; D: .; J: TRBJ1-6; CDR3: CASTPDGFGRSPLHF; DNA: TGTGCCAGCACTCCAGACGGGTTCGGGCGTTCACCCCTCCACTTT
V: TRBV20-1; size: many; D: .; J: TRBJ1-2; CDR3: CSAVEGDYGYTF; DNA: TGCAGTGCGGTAGAGGGGGACTATGGCTACACCTTC
V: TRBV6-1; size: few; D: .; J: TRBJ1-5; CDR3: CASKTSGNSNQPQHF; DNA: TGTGCCAGCAAAACATCAGGGAATAGCAATCAGCCCCAGCATTTT
V: TRBV24-1; size: .; D: .; J: TRBJ2-6; CDR3: CATSGVAGTGANVLTF; DNA: TGTGCCACCAGTGGAGTGGCTGGTACTGGGGCCAACGTCCTGACTTTC
V: TRBV2; size: few; D: .; J: TRBJ2-5; CDR3: CASSGDFSITETQYF; DNA: TGTGCCAGCAGTGGGGACTTTAGCATTACAGAGACCCAGTACTTC
V: TRBV3-1; size: few; D: .; J: TRBJ2-5; CDR3: CASSPTGEGTQYF; DNA: TGTGCCAGCAGCCCGACGGGCGAAGGGACCCAGTACTTC
V: TRBV20-1; size: few; D: TRBD1; J: TRBJ1-6; CDR3: CSATTTGFVESPLHF; DNA: TGCAGTGCTACAACGACAGGGTTTGTGGAATCACCCCTCCACTTT
V: TRBV7-8; size: few; D: .; J: TRBJ2-1; CDR3: CASSLDVRGNEQFF; DNA: TGTGCCAGCAGCTTAGACGTCAGGGGAAATGAGCAGTTCTTC